The next 9 T cell receptor beta chains were all read from a single sample in a study of cytomegalovirus exposure and HLA in healthy donors. The PCR employed 60 Vbeta primers together with 13 Jbeta primers. Method: immunoSEQ multiplex PCR; TCRdb's copy keeps in-frame clones and lacks some. The sample yields around 97,000 clones, approximately 9% seen once. Sequenced material: PBMCs. These receptors all stem from a middle-aged man in good health and CMV-seropositive.

This clone was recorded a few times. The chain employs TRBV7-3 and TRBJ1-6; 7 bases align to TRBD1. V was clipped by 2 bases and J by 8 bases; unmatched bases: 0. The CDR3 is 13 residues long. Germline V gene sequence: CDR1 SGHTA, CDR2 FQGTGA. The CDR3 is CASSLQGDSPLHF. The CDR3 DNA reads as TGTGCCAGCAGCTTACAGGGGGATTCACCCCTCCACTTT.

Only a few counts were recorded for this clone. The gene calls are TRBV18 and TRBJ1-2, with D possibly matching TRBD1 (5 bases). The V end was cut by 3 bases, the J end by 5 bases, with 19 bases between. Germline loops: CDR1 KGHSH, CDR2 LQKENI. This CDR3 region has 16 residues. CDR3 bases: TGTGCCAGCTCACCTGGGGCAGGCCCGCAGGAGTATGGCTACACCTTC. This translates into CASSPGAGPQEYGYTF. The full variable domain, with the rest looked up from reference TRBV18 and TRBJ1-2, is NAGVMQNPRHLVRRRGQEARLRCSPMKGHSHVYWYRQLPEEGLKFMVYLQKENIIDESGMPKERFSAEFPKEGPSILRIQQVVRGDSAAYFCASSPGAGPQEYGYTFGSGTRLTVV.

J is TRBJ2-6 and V is TRBV7-8; D uncertain. Germline V gene lookup returns CDR1 SGHVS and CDR2 FQNEAQ. Between the trimmed V and J ends, which lost 3 bases and 0 bases, there was a span of 9 bases. The length of the CDR3 is 16 residues. This CDR3 is CASSFPYVSGANVLTF. CDR3 bases: TGTGCCAGCAGCTTTCCCTACGTCTCTGGGGCCAACGTCCTGACTTTC.

This clone was observed a handful of times. The gene calls are TRBV7-2 and TRBJ2-1; D unclear. The CDR3 runs 11 residues. Looked up from germline, CDR1 is SGHTA and CDR2 is FQGNSA. V gave up 5 bases and J gave up 6 bases, with 5 bases separating them. CDR3 nucleotide sequence: TGTGCCAGCAGCGCCAGCAATGAGCAGTTCTTC. Protein: CASSASNEQFF. The full variable domain, in which reference TRBV7-2 and TRBJ2-1 provide the parts outside the CDR3, is GAGVSQSPSNKVTEKGKDVELRCDPISGHTALYWYRQSLGQGLEFLIYFQGNSAPDKSGLPSDRFSAERTGGSVSTLTIQRTQQEDSAVYLCASSASNEQFFGPGTRLTVL.

This clone was observed a handful of times. The rearrangement links TRBV19 to TRBJ2-2; 10 nucleotides agree with TRBD1. The CDR3 sequence is 14 residues long. CDR1 is LNHDA, CDR2 SQIVND, per germline (reference sequence). With V trimmed by 3 bases and J by 6 bases, 1 base remained unmatched. CDR3 DNA: TGTGCCAGTAGTATCGACAGGGGGCCCGGGGAGCTGTTTTTT. Translation gives CASSIDRGPGELFF.

A remark on this clone: This sample also contains other DNA sequences that code for the same CDR3. The chain joins TRBV2 to TRBJ2-5; TRBD1 matches 7 bases. The CDR3 extends over 13 amino acids. The V and J ends lost 6 bases and 5 bases, in that order; junction bases with no gene match: 6. The V gene's germline CDR1 is SNHLY and CDR2 FYNNEI. The CDR3 here is CASSRQGRETQYF. CDR3 in DNA: TGTGCCAGCAGCCGACAGGGAAGGGAGACCCAGTACTTC. The whole variable domain, filled in from reference TRBV2 and TRBJ2-5, reads EPEVTQTPSHQVTQMGQEVILRCVPISNHLYFYWYRQILGQKVEFLVSFYNNEISEKSEIFDDQFSVERPDGSNFTLKIRSTKLEDSAMYFCASSRQGRETQYFGPGTRLLVL.

CDR3 sequence reads: CASTLQGQTYEQYF. In nucleotides, the CDR3 is TGTGCCAGCACTCTACAGGGCCAGACCTACGAGCAGTACTTC. The gene calls are TRBV28 and TRBJ2-7; weak D call: TRBD1 (6 bases). Germline CDR1 is MDHEN and CDR2 is SYDVKM. The CDR3 runs to 14 residues. The V and J ends lost 7 bases and 2 bases respectively, with 15 bases between them.

This clone was detected only a few times. The chain employs TRBV11-1 and TRBJ1-4, with D hard to call. Trimming left V 5 bases short and J 5 bases short, with 15 bases between. In germline, CDR1 is SGHAT, CDR2 FQDESV (reference sequence). This CDR3 is built from 15 residues. The CDR3 loop is CASSERDASNEKLFF. The CDR3 DNA reads TGTGCCAGCAGCGAACGGGATGCAAGCAATGAAAAACTGTTTTTT.

This clone was picked up a small number of times. The chain combines TRBV19 with TRBJ2-3; TRBD2 matches at 10 bases. CDR3 length equals 17 residues. Per the germline V gene, CDR1 is LNHDA and CDR2 is SQIVND (reference sequence). V trimming: 5 bases; J trimming: 6 bases; junction bases outside the gene matches: 14. CDR3 nucleotides: TGTGCCAGTAGTCTCCATCTCACCGGGACTAGCGCGGATACGCAGTATTTT. It is translated as CASSLHLTGTSADTQYF.